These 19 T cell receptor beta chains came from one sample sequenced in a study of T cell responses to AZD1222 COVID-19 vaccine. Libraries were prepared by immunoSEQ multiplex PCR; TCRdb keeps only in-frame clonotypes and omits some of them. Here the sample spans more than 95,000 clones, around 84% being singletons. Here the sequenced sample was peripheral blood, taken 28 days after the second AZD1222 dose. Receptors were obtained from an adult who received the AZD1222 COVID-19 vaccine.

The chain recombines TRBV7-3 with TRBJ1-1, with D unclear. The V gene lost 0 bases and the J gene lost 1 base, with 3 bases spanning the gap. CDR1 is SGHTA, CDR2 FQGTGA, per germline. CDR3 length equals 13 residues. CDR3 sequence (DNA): TGTGCCAGCAGCTTAACTGCGAACACTGAAGCTTTCTTT. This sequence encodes CASSLTANTEAFF.

The CDR3 sequence is CASSLSQGLAEAFF. As DNA, the CDR3 is TGCGCCAGCAGCTTATCTCAGGGGCTTGCTGAAGCTTTCTTT. The V and J genes are TRBV5-1 and TRBJ1-1; TRBD1 is a possible D gene (6 bases). This CDR3 spans 14 amino acids. V dropped 2 bases and J dropped 6 bases, with 14 bases sitting between them. CDR1 and CDR2 from the germline V gene are SGHRS and YFSETQ. Full variable domain (rest looked up from reference TRBV5-1 and TRBJ1-1): KAGVTQTPRYLIKTRGQQVTLSCSPISGHRSVSWYQQTPGQGLQFLFEYFSETQRNKGNFPGRFSGRQFSNSRSEMNVSTLELGDSALYLCASSLSQGLAEAFFGQGTRLTVV.

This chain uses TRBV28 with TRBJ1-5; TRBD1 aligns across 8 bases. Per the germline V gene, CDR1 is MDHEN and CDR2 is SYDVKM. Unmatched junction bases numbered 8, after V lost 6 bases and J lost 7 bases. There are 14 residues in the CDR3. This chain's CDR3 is CASRLQGAWQPQHF. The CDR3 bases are TGTGCCAGCAGGCTTCAGGGGGCTTGGCAGCCCCAGCATTTT.

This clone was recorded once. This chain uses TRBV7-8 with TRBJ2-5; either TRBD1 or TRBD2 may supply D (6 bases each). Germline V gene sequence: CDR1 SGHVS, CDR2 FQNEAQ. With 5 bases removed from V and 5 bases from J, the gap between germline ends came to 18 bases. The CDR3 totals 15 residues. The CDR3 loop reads CASSPNSGAGETQYF. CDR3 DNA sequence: TGTGCCAGCAGCCCAAATTCGGGGGCGGGGGAGACCCAGTACTTC.

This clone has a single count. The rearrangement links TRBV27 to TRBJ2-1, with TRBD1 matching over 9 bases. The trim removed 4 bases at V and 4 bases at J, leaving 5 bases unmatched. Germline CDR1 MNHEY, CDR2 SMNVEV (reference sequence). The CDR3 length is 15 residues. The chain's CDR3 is CASSSNRGLYNEQFF. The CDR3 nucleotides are TGTGCCAGCAGTTCAAACAGGGGGCTATACAATGAGCAGTTCTTC.

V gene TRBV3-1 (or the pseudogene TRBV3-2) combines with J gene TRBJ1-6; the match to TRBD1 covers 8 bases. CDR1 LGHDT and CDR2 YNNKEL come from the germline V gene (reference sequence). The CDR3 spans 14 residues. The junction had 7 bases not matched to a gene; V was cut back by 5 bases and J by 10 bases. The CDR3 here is CASSSGTGASPLHF. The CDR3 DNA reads TGTGCCAGCAGCTCCGGGACAGGAGCCTCACCCCTCCACTTT.

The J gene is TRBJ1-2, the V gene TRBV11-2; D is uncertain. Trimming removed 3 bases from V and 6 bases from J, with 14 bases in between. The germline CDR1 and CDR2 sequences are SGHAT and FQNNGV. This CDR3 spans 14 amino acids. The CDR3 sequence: CASSFTRWEDGYTF. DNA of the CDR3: TGTGCCAGCAGCTTCACTCGATGGGAGGATGGCTACACCTTC.

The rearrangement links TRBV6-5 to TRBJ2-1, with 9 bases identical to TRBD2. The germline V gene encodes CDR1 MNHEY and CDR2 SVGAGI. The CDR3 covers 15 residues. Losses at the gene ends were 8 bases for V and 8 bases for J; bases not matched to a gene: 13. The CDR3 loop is CASWPGAGGVYEQFF. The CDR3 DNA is TGTGCCAGCTGGCCGGGAGCGGGGGGCGTTTATGAGCAGTTCTTC.

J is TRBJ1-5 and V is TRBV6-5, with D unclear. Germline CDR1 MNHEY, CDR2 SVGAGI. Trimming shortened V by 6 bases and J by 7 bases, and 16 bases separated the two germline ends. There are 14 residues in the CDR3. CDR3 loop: CASRPLRVEQPQHF. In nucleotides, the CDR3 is TGTGCCAGCAGACCCTTAAGGGTTGAGCAGCCCCAGCATTTT.

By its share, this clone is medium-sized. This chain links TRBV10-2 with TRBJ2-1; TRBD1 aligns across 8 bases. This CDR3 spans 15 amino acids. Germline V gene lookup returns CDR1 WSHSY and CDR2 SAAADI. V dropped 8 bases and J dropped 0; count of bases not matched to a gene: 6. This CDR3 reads CASSGGSPSYNEQFF. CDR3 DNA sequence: TGCGCCAGCTCAGGGGGCTCCCCCTCCTACAATGAGCAGTTCTTC.

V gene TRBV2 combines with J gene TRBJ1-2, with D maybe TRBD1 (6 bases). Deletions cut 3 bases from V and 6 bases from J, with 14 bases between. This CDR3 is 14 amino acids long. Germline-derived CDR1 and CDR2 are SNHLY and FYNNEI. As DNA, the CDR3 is TGTGCCAGCAGTGAGTCAACAGGGTCGGATGGCTACACCTTC. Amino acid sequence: CASSESTGSDGYTF.

The CDR3 here is CASSTRGGNYGYTF. DNA for the CDR3: TGTGCCAGCAGTACCAGGGGCGGGAACTATGGCTACACCTTC. The rearrangement uses TRBV6-2 or TRBV6-3 and TRBJ1-2, with D tentatively TRBD1 (6 bases). The ends were cut back, 5 bases at V and 2 bases at J, with 12 bases in the middle. Looked up from germline, CDR1 is MNHEY and CDR2 is SVGEGT. There are 14 residues in the CDR3.

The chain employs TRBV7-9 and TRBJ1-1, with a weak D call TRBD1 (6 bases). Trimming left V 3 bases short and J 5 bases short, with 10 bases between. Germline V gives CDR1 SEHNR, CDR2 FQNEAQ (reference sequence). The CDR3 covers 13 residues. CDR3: CASSFWGRTEAFF. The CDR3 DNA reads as TGTGCCAGCAGCTTTTGGGGGCGAACTGAAGCTTTCTTT.

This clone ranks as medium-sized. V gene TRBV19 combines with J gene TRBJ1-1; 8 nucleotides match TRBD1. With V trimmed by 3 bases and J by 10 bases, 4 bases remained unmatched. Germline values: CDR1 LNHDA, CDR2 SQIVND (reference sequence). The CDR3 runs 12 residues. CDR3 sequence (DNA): TGTGCCAGTAGTATCGGGACAGGTCCAGCTTTCTTT. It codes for CASSIGTGPAFF.

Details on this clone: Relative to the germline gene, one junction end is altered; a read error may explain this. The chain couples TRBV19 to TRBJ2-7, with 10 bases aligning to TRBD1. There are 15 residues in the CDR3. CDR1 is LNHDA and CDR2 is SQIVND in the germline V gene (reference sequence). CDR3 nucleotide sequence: TGTGCCAGTAGTCCGACAGGGGGCCTCTCCCACGAGCAGTACTTC. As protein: CASSPTGGLSHEQYF.

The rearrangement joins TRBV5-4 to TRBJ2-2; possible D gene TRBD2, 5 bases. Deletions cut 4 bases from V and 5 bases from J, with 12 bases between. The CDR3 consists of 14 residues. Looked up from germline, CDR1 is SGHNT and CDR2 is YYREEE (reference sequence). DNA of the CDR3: TGTGCCAGCAGCCGAACTAGTACAACCGGGGAGCTGTTTTTT. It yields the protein CASSRTSTTGELFF.

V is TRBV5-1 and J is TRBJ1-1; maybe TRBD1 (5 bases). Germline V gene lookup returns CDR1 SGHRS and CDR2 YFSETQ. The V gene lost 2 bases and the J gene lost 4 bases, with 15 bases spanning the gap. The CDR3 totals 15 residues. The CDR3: CASSFSPGGFTEAFF. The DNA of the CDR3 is TGCGCCAGCAGCTTCTCGCCCGGGGGATTCACTGAAGCTTTCTTT.

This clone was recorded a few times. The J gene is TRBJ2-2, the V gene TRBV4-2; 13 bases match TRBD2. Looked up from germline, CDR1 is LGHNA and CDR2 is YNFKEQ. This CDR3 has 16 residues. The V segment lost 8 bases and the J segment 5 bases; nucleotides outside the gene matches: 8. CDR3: CASLDLTSGGTGELFF. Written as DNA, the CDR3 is TGTGCCAGCCTGGACCTGACTAGCGGGGGGACCGGGGAGCTGTTTTTT.

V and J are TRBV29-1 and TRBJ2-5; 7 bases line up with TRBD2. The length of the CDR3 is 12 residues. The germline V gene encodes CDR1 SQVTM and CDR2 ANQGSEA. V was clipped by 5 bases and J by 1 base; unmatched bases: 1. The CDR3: CSVSSGQETQYF. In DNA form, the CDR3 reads TGCAGCGTTTCTAGCGGCCAAGAGACCCAGTACTTC.